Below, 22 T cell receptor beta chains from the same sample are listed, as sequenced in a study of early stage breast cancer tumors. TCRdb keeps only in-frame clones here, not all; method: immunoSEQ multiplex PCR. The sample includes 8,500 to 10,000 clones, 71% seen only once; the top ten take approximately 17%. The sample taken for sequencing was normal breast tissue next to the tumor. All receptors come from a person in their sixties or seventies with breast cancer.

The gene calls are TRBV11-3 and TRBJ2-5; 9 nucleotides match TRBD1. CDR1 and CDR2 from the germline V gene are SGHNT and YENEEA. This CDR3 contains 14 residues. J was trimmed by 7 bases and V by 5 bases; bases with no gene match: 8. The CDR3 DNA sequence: TGTGCCAGCAGCCCTGGGGACAGGGAGGGGACCCAGTACTTC. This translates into CASSPGDREGTQYF.

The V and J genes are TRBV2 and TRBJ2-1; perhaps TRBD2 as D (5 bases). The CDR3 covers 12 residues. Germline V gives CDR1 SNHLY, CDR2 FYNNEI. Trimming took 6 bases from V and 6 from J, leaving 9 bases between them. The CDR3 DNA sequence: TGTGCCAGCAGGGGAGTGGTCAATGAGCAGTTCTTC. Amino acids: CASRGVVNEQFF. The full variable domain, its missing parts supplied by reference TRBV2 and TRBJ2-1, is EPEVTQTPSHQVTQMGQEVILRCVPISNHLYFYWYRQILGQKVEFLVSFYNNEISEKSEIFDDQFSVERPDGSNFTLKIRSTKLEDSAMYFCASRGVVNEQFFGPGTRLTVL.

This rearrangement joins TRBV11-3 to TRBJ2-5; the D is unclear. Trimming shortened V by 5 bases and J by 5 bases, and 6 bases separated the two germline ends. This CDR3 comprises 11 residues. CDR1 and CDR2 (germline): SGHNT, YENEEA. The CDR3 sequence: CASSRVETQYF. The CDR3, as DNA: TGTGCCAGCAGCCGGGTGGAGACCCAGTACTTC. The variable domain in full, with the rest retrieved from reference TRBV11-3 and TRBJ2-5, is EAGVVQSPRYKIIEKKQPVAFWCNPISGHNTLYWYLQNLGQGPELLIRYENEEAVDDSQLPKDRFSAERLKGVDSTLKIQPAELGDSAVYLCASSRVETQYFGPGTRLLVL.

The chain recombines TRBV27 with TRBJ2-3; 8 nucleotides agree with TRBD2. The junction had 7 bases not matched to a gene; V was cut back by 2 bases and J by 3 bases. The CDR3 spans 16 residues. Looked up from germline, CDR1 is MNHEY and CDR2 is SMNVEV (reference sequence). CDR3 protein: CASSLLVSGRTDTQYF. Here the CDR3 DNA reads TGTGCCAGCAGTTTACTAGTGAGCGGGAGAACAGATACGCAGTATTTT.

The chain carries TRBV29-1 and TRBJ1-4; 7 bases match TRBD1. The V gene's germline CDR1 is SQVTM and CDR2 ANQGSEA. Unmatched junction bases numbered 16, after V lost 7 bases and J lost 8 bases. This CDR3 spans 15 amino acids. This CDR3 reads CSATSDRVMGEKLFF. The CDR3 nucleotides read TGCAGCGCTACATCAGACAGGGTCATGGGGGAAAAACTGTTTTTT.

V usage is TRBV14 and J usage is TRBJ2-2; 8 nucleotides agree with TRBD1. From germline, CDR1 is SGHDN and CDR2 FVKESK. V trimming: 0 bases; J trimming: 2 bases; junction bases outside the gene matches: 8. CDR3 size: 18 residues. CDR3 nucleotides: TGTGCCAGCAGCCAAGAGCTTTTCAGGGGGCGAAACACCGGGGAGCTGTTTTTT. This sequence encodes CASSQELFRGRNTGELFF.

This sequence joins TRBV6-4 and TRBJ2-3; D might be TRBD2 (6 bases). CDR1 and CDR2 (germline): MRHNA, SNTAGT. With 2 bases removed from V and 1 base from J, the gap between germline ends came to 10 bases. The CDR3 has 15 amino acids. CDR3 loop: CASSDEAGGTDTQYF. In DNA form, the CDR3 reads TGTGCCAGCAGTGACGAAGCGGGCGGCACAGATACGCAGTATTTT.

CDR3 nucleotide sequence: TGCGCCAGCAGCCTAACAGGGGTAGAAGTTCGGGGGACTGAAGCTTTCTTT. Protein sequence: CASSLTGVEVRGTEAFF. The rearrangement uses TRBV5-1 and TRBJ1-1; 7 positions match TRBD1. V gave up 4 bases and J gave up 5 bases; unmatched junction bases: 17. CDR3 length equals 17 residues. CDR1 SGHRS and CDR2 YFSETQ come from the germline V gene.

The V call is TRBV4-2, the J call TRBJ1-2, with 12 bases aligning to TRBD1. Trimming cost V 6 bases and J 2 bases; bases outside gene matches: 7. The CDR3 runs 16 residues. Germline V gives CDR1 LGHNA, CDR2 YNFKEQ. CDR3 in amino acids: CASRGGQGALNYGYTF. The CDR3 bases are TGTGCCAGCAGGGGGGGACAGGGGGCCTTAAACTATGGCTACACCTTC.

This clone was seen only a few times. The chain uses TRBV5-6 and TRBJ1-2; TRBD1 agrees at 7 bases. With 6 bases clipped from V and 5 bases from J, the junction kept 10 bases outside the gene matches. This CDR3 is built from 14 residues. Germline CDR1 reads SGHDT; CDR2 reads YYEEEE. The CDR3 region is CASIVTGVRYGYTF. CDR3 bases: TGTGCCAGCATCGTTACAGGGGTCCGATATGGCTACACCTTC.

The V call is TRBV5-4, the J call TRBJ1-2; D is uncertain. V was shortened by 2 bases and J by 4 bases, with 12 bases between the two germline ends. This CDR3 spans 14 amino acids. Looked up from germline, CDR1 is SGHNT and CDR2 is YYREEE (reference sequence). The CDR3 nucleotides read TGTGCCAGCAGCTTCGGGGATGAGGCCTATGGCTACACCTTC. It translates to CASSFGDEAYGYTF. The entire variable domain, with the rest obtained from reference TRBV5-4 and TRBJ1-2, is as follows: ETGVTQSPTHLIKTRGQQVTLRCSSQSGHNTVSWYQQALGQGPQFIFQYYREEENGRGNFPPRFSGLQFPNYSSELNVNALELDDSALYLCASSFGDEAYGYTFGSGTRLTVV.

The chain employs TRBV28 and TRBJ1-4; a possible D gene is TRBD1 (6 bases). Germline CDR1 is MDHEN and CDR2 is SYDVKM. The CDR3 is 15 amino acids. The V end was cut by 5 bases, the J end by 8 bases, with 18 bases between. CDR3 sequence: CASSPPGEGGEKLFF. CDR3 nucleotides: TGTGCCAGCAGTCCCCCAGGGGAGGGCGGCGAAAAACTGTTTTTT.

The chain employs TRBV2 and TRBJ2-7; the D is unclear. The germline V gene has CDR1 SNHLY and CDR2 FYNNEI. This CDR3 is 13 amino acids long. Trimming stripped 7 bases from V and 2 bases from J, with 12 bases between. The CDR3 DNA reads TGTGCCAGCACCCAATTCGTAGCCTACGAGCAGTACTTC. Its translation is CASTQFVAYEQYF.

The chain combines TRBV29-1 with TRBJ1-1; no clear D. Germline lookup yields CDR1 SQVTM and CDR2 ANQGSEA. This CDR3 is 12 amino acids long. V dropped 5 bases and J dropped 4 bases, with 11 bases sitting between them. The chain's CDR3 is CSVLRSGTEAFF. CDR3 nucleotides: TGCAGCGTTCTGAGGTCGGGCACTGAAGCTTTCTTT.

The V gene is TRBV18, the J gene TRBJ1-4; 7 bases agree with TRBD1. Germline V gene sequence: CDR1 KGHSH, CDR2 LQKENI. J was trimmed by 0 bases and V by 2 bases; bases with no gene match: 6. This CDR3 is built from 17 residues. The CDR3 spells CASSPEQGLPTNEKLFF. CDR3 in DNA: TGTGCCAGCTCACCAGAACAGGGGCTACCAACTAATGAAAAACTGTTTTTT. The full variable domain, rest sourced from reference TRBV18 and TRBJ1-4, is NAGVMQNPRHLVRRRGQEARLRCSPMKGHSHVYWYRQLPEEGLKFMVYLQKENIIDESGMPKERFSAEFPKEGPSILRIQQVVRGDSAAYFCASSPEQGLPTNEKLFFGSGTQLSVL.

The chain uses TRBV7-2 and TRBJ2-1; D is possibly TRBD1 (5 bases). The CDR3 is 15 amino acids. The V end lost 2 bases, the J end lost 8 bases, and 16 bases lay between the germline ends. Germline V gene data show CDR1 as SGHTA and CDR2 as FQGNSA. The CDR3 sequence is CASSLWARTGDEQFF. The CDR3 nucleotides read TGTGCCAGCAGCTTATGGGCTAGAACAGGCGATGAGCAGTTCTTC.

CDR3 DNA sequence: TGTGCCAGCAGTCACCCCTGGACTAGCGGGAGTCGCAAGGGTGAGCAGTTCTTC. Protein sequence: CASSHPWTSGSRKGEQFF. The chain couples TRBV27 to TRBJ2-1, with 13 bases aligning to TRBD2. The CDR3 has 18 residues. Germline CDR1 is MNHEY and CDR2 is SMNVEV (reference sequence). The V gene end was trimmed by 5 bases and the J gene end by 9 bases; junction bases not matched to a gene: 16.

CDR3 sequence (DNA): TGTGCCAGCAGCTTCTCCGGGACAGGGGGTTATAGCGGGGGGTACAATGAGCAGTTCTTC. The encoded protein is CASSFSGTGGYSGGYNEQFF. The genes are TRBV7-6 and TRBJ2-1; D may be TRBD1 (11 bases). The CDR3 totals 20 residues. The germline gives CDR1 SGHVS, CDR2 FNYEAQ. Trimming cost V 3 bases and J 4 bases, with 28 bases left between them. Supplemented by reference TRBV7-6 and TRBJ2-1, the full variable domain reads GAGVSQSPRYKVTKRGQDVALRCDPISGHVSLYWYRQALGQGPEFLTYFNYEAQQDKSGLPNDRFSAERPEGSISTLTIQRTEQRDSAMYRCASSFSGTGGYSGGYNEQFFGPGTRLTVL.

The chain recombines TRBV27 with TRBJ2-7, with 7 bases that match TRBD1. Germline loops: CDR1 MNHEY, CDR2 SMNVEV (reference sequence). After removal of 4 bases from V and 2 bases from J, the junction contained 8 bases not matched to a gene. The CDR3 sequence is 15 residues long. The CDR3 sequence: CASSSRLTGTYEQYF. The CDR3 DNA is TGTGCCAGCAGTTCGAGGTTGACAGGGACCTACGAGCAGTACTTC.

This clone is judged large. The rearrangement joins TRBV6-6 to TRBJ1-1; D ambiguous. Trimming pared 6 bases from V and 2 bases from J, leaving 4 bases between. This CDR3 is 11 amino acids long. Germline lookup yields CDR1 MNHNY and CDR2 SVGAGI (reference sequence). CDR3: CASRANTEAFF. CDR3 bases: TGTGCCAGCAGAGCAAACACTGAAGCTTTCTTT.

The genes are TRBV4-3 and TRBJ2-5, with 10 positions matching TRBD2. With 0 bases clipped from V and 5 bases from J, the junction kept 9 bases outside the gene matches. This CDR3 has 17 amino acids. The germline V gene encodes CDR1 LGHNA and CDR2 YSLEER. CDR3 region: CASSQDSVAGGFETQYF. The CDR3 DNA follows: TGCGCCAGCAGCCAAGATTCGGTAGCGGGAGGATTTGAGACCCAGTACTTC.

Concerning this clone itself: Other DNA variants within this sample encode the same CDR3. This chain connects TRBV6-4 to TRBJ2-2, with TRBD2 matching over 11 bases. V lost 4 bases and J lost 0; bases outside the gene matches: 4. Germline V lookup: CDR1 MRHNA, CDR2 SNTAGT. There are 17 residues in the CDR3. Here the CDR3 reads CASSVLAGGSNTGELFF. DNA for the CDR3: TGTGCCAGCAGTGTTCTAGCGGGAGGTTCGAACACCGGGGAGCTGTTTTTT.